Presented here are 17 T cell receptor beta chains from one specimen sequenced in a study of shared clonotypes between healthy human individuals (dated by TCRdb to the early 2020s). Library method: the immunoSEQ multiplex PCR assay. Held by TCRdb, this immuneACCESS table contains in-frame sequences only and omits some clones. Under half of the omission traces to an unresolved V gene where checked; the cause of the rest is unknown. This sample is represented by over 95,000 clones; 68% of them were singletons. Jointly, the top ten make up roughly a quarter of the sample. Sequences were obtained from memory CD8+ T cells sorted from blood. Taken with the paper, the label for cell subset or site translates to: CD45RO+ cells pooled with CCR7-negative TemRA cells. Receptor source: a woman in her twenties or thirties in good health.

The chain employs TRBV11-2 and TRBJ2-7; 11 nucleotides agree with TRBD2. CDR3 size: 15 residues. Germline V CDR1 and CDR2: SGHAT, FQNNGV. V dropped 5 bases and J dropped 4; count of bases not matched to a gene: 7. CDR3 in DNA: TGTGCCAGCAGCACCCGGACTAGCGGGCTATACGAGCAGTACTTC. Translating it yields CASSTRTSGLYEQYF.

The chain is built from TRBV6-1 and TRBJ1-1; D is uncertain. V lost 2 bases and J 11 bases, leaving 21 bases between the germline ends. Germline values: CDR1 MNHNS, CDR2 SASEGT. The CDR3 totals 15 residues. CDR3 sequence reads: CASSEWRNPPKAAFF. In DNA, the CDR3 is TGTGCCAGCAGTGAATGGAGGAACCCCCCAAAGGCCGCTTTCTTT.

CDR3 DNA sequence: TGTGCCAGCAACTCGGGACAGACTAGCTCCTACAATGAGCAGTTCTTC. Its translation: CASNSGQTSSYNEQFF. V and J are TRBV28 and TRBJ2-1; D is possibly TRBD1 (7 bases). CDR3 length: 16 amino acids. The V and J ends lost 7 bases and 0 bases respectively, with 16 bases between them. Germline CDR1 MDHEN, CDR2 SYDVKM.

This sequence joins TRBV25-1 and TRBJ2-5; 7 bases agree with TRBD2. The end of the DNA is better explained by TRBJ2-7, so the J call may be wrong. CDR1 is MGHDK and CDR2 is SYGVNS in the germline V gene. The CDR3 length is 15 residues. CDR3 bases: TGTGCCAGCAGTGAATCGGCTAGCGGTCCCTACGAGCAGTACTTC. Protein: CASSESASGPYEQYF.

V usage is TRBV11-2 and J usage is TRBJ2-1; D not resolved. Looked up from germline, CDR1 is SGHAT and CDR2 is FQNNGV. This CDR3 contains 14 residues. V lost 0 bases and J lost 4, with 7 bases in between. CDR3: CASSLDNPYNEQFF. The CDR3 DNA follows: TGTGCCAGCAGCTTAGATAACCCATACAATGAGCAGTTCTTC.

This sequence joins TRBV7-9 and TRBJ2-1, with D perhaps assigned TRBD1 or TRBD2 (6 bases each). V was cut by 8 bases and J by 7 bases, with 18 bases left in between. The germline CDR1 and CDR2 sequences are SEHNR and FQNEAQ (reference sequence). The CDR3 totals 14 residues. The CDR3 protein is CASGTNTGTNEQFF. CDR3 coding DNA: TGTGCCAGCGGGACGAATACAGGGACTAATGAGCAGTTCTTC.

This chain connects TRBV27 to TRBJ1-1, with 7 bases identical to TRBD1. Unmatched junction bases numbered 4, after V lost 3 bases and J lost 3 bases. The germline CDR1 and CDR2 sequences are MNHEY and SMNVEV (reference sequence). This CDR3 has 14 residues. The CDR3 DNA is TGTGCCAGCAGTTTGCTCAGGGGGGACACTGAAGCTTTCTTT. Amino acid sequence: CASSLLRGDTEAFF.

The V and J genes are TRBV27 and TRBJ2-5; no reliable D call. The DNA matches TRBJ2-7 better at its end, which makes the J call doubtful. Germline lookup yields CDR1 MNHEY and CDR2 SMNVEV (reference sequence). The CDR3 spans 14 residues. The CDR3 sequence: CASSPPTRPYEQYF. For the CDR3, the DNA is TGTGCCAGCAGTCCCCCGACAAGACCCTACGAGCAGTACTTC.

This clone showed up many times. The chain combines TRBV11-2 with TRBJ2-1; 10 bases agree with TRBD1. CDR3 length: 15 residues. Germline V gives CDR1 SGHAT, CDR2 FQNNGV. The V and J ends lost 5 bases and 8 bases, in that order; junction bases with no gene match: 9. The CDR3 region is CASSLGTGDIDEQFF. DNA for the CDR3: TGTGCCAGCAGCCTCGGGACAGGGGACATCGATGAGCAGTTCTTC.

This chain joins TRBV4-2 and TRBJ1-6; 7 bases are shared with TRBD1. CDR3 length equals 16 residues. Per the germline V gene, CDR1 is LGHNA and CDR2 is YNFKEQ. V shed 3 bases, J shed 7 bases, and the junction held 9 bases outside the gene matches. The CDR3 DNA reads as TGTGCCAGCAGCCAGGACCCCGGGACAGCCAATTCACCCCTCCACTTT. It specifies CASSQDPGTANSPLHF.

The chain is built from TRBV7-9 and TRBJ1-1; tentatively, D is TRBD1 (5 bases). Germline V gene sequence: CDR1 SEHNR, CDR2 FQNEAQ (reference sequence). The CDR3 spans 14 residues. Trimming shortened V by 4 bases and J by 4 bases, and 13 bases separated the two germline ends. CDR3: CASSSGQTGTEAFF. In nucleotides, the CDR3 is TGTGCCAGCAGCTCAGGACAAACTGGCACTGAAGCTTTCTTT.

This chain connects TRBV28 to TRBJ1-4; D is undetermined. The CDR3 loop spans 14 amino acids. V lost 3 bases, J lost 10 bases, and 15 bases lay in between. Germline CDR1 reads MDHEN; CDR2 reads SYDVKM. This CDR3 reads CASSFVPKRGKLFF. CDR3 bases: TGTGCCAGCAGTTTCGTACCAAAGAGAGGAAAACTGTTTTTT.

This clone was counted between two and nine times. The chain couples TRBV7-9 to TRBJ1-1; D possibly corresponds to TRBD1 (5 bases). The CDR3 has 14 amino acids. V was clipped by 1 base and J by 3 bases, with 9 bases between them. Germline V gene data show CDR1 as SEHNR and CDR2 as FQNEAQ (reference sequence). The CDR3 sequence is CASSLGQGYTEAFF. The CDR3 bases are TGTGCCAGCAGCTTAGGGCAGGGTTACACTGAAGCTTTCTTT.

With regard to this clone: Within the sample, other DNA sequences also encode this same CDR3. J is TRBJ2-3 and V is TRBV9, with 7 bases fitting TRBD2. Germline CDR1 and CDR2: SGDLS and YYNGEE. The CDR3 extends over 12 amino acids. Trimming cost V 3 bases and J 5 bases; bases outside gene matches: 0. CDR3 protein: CASSGEGDTQYF. The CDR3 DNA reads TGTGCCAGCAGCGGGGAGGGAGATACGCAGTATTTT.

The genes are TRBV7-2 and TRBJ2-3; D is perhaps TRBD2 (5 bases). CDR1 is SGHTA and CDR2 is FQGNSA in the germline V gene. This CDR3 is built from 14 residues. The V end lost 9 bases, the J end lost 2 bases, and 15 bases lay between the germline ends. The CDR3: CASQVRGYTDTQYF. DNA for the CDR3: TGTGCCAGTCAGGTTCGGGGTTACACAGATACGCAGTATTTT.

V and J are TRBV11-2 and TRBJ1-1; D is unresolved. Looked up from germline, CDR1 is SGHAT and CDR2 is FQNNGV. This CDR3 has 13 amino acids. Trimming left V 6 bases short and J 1 base short, with 9 bases between. In nucleotides, the CDR3 is TGTGCCAGCAGTTACCCCCGGAACACTGAAGCTTTCTTT. Translated, it gives CASSYPRNTEAFF.

This sequence joins TRBV5-1 and TRBJ2-1; weak D call: TRBD1 (6 bases). Germline lookup yields CDR1 SGHRS and CDR2 YFSETQ. The ends were cut back, 2 bases at V and 6 bases at J, with 9 bases in the middle. The length of the CDR3 is 13 residues. The CDR3 bases are TGCGCCAGCAGCTTCCAGGGGCGCAATGAGCAGTTCTTC. Translating gives CASSFQGRNEQFF.